A single sample gave rise to the 19 T cell receptor beta chains below, sequenced in a study of cytomegalovirus exposure and HLA in healthy donors. The data were produced by immunoSEQ multiplex PCR, yet TCRdb's version contains in-frame clones alone and is incomplete. The sample lists about 360,000 clones; about nine tenths were seen once. Sequenced material: PBMCs. Receptor source: a woman between 18 and 29 years old in good health and CMV-seronegative.

The V call is TRBV7-2, the J call TRBJ1-2; no clear D gene. This CDR3 is 13 amino acids long. Germline V gives CDR1 SGHTA, CDR2 FQGNSA. The germline V and J ends were trimmed by 2 bases and 6 bases, with 10 bases remaining between them. The CDR3 nucleotides read TGTGCCAGCAGCTTAAGACTCCAACATGGCTACACCTTC. Translating gives CASSLRLQHGYTF.

V is TRBV23-1 and J is TRBJ2-1; perhaps TRBD2 as D (6 bases). TRBV23-1 is annotated as an ORF whose role is uncertain. This CDR3 spans 15 amino acids. V gave up 7 bases and J gave up 7 bases, with 20 bases separating them. CDR3 sequence: CASNSIAGRKNEQFF. The CDR3 bases are TGCGCCAGCAACTCAATCGCGGGACGGAAGAATGAGCAGTTCTTC.

V is TRBV6-1 and J is TRBJ1-1; possibly TRBD1 for D (6 bases). Germline CDR1 is MNHNS and CDR2 is SASEGT. Trimming removed 6 bases from V and 10 bases from J, with 15 bases in between. This CDR3 is built from 12 residues. The chain's CDR3 is CASSSTGLLAFF. CDR3 sequence (DNA): TGTGCCAGCAGCTCGACAGGACTGTTAGCTTTCTTT.

The rearrangement uses TRBV29-1 and TRBJ2-7; no reliable D call. Per germline, CDR1 SQVTM and CDR2 ANQGSEA. V was trimmed by 2 bases and J by 2 bases, leaving 13 bases between them. CDR3 size: 14 residues. In DNA form, the CDR3 reads TGCAGCGTTGAACTACAGACACCCACCTACGAGCAGTACTTC. Its protein product is CSVELQTPTYEQYF.

The rearrangement links TRBV15 to TRBJ1-4; 7 positions agree with TRBD1. The CDR3 runs to 16 residues. The J segment lost 6 bases and the V segment lost 6 bases, leaving 13 bases of the junction unmatched. The germline V gene has CDR1 LNHNV and CDR2 YYDKDF (reference sequence). CDR3 protein: CATRQYRGHFDEKLFF. CDR3 DNA sequence: TGTGCCACCAGGCAATACAGGGGACACTTCGATGAAAAACTGTTTTTT. The full variable domain, its missing parts supplied by reference TRBV15 and TRBJ1-4, is DAMVIQNPRYQVTQFGKPVTLSCSQTLNHNVMYWYQQKSSQAPKLLFHYYDKDFNNEADTPDNFQSRRPNTSFCFLDIRSPGLGDTAMYLCATRQYRGHFDEKLFFGSGTQLSVL.

The CDR3 DNA is TGTGCCAGTAGTATTGGGCTAGCGGGAGCCTACGAGCAGTACTTC. Translated: CASSIGLAGAYEQYF. This chain links TRBV19 with TRBJ2-7; 10 nucleotides match TRBD2. Per the germline V gene, CDR1 is LNHDA and CDR2 is SQIVND (reference sequence). This CDR3 spans 15 amino acids. After removal of 3 bases from V and 2 bases from J, the junction contained 4 bases not matched to a gene.

The chain is built from TRBV6-5 and TRBJ2-1, with D perhaps TRBD1 (5 bases). Trimming left V 4 bases short and J 6 bases short, with 10 bases between. This CDR3 contains 13 residues. Germline V gives CDR1 MNHEY, CDR2 SVGAGI. The DNA of the CDR3 is TGTGCCAGCAGTTCGGGTAGGGGCAATGAGCAGTTCTTC. This sequence encodes CASSSGRGNEQFF.

The chain combines TRBV18 with TRBJ1-5, with 8 positions matching TRBD1. J gave up 6 bases and V 5 bases, and 12 bases lay outside the gene matches. The CDR3 totals 16 residues. Looked up from germline, CDR1 is KGHSH and CDR2 is LQKENI. The CDR3 sequence: CASSEYGQGGGQPQHF. The CDR3 bases are TGTGCCAGCTCAGAATACGGACAGGGCGGGGGTCAGCCCCAGCATTTT.

The chain is built from TRBV27 and TRBJ1-5; 10 nucleotides align to TRBD1. CDR3 size: 16 residues. CDR1 and CDR2 from the germline V gene are MNHEY and SMNVEV (reference sequence). The V segment lost 5 bases and the J segment 1 base; nucleotides outside the gene matches: 5. CDR3 amino acids: CASSPLDRGSNQPQHF. The DNA for the CDR3 is TGTGCCAGCAGTCCCCTGGACAGGGGGAGCAATCAGCCCCAGCATTTT.

The chain recombines TRBV30 with TRBJ2-2; no clear D. Germline CDR1 reads GTSNPN; CDR2 reads SVGIG (reference sequence). CDR3 length equals 14 residues. Between the trimmed V and J ends, which lost 5 bases and 2 bases, there was a span of 12 bases. The CDR3: CAWARLINTGELFF. The CDR3 bases are TGTGCCTGGGCTAGGCTCATCAACACCGGGGAGCTGTTTTTT.

The genes are TRBV19 and TRBJ2-1; 8 bases fit TRBD2. Germline CDR1 reads LNHDA; CDR2 reads SQIVND (reference sequence). This CDR3 has 14 amino acids. V lost 9 bases and J lost 2; bases outside the gene matches: 6. In DNA form, the CDR3 reads TGTGCCAGCCGCATTAGCGGGACCTACAATGAGCAGTTCTTC. Translating gives CASRISGTYNEQFF. The whole variable domain, filled in from reference TRBV19 and TRBJ2-1, reads DGGITQSPKYLFRKEGQNVTLSCEQNLNHDAMYWYRQDPGQGLRLIYYSQIVNDFQKGDIAEGYSVSREKKESFPLTVTSAQKNPTAFYLCASRISGTYNEQFFGPGTRLTVL.

The J gene is TRBJ2-1, the V gene TRBV25-1; 11 bases agree with TRBD2. CDR1 is MGHDK and CDR2 is SYGVNS in the germline V gene. V lost 10 bases to trimming and J lost 6 bases; unmatched junction nucleotides: 14. The length of the CDR3 is 16 residues. The CDR3 loop reads CATKPSGRLRANEQFF. CDR3 bases: TGTGCCACAAAGCCTAGCGGGAGGTTAAGGGCCAATGAGCAGTTCTTC.

The chain recombines TRBV7-9 with TRBJ2-3; 8 bases line up with TRBD2. Germline-derived CDR1 and CDR2 are SEHNR and FQNEAQ (reference sequence). Trimming removed 0 bases from V and 4 bases from J; junction bases left unmatched: 15. CDR3 length: 19 amino acids. The CDR3, as DNA: TGTGCCAGCAGCTTAGCGGGTTATCGGGGGGGCCTCAACCCAGATACGCAGTATTTT. Translated: CASSLAGYRGGLNPDTQYF.

This chain links TRBV6-5 with TRBJ1-2; D possibly corresponds to TRBD1 (6 bases). Trimming shortened V by 10 bases and J by 0 bases, and 15 bases separated the two germline ends. Germline-derived CDR1 and CDR2 are MNHEY and SVGAGI. This CDR3 spans 14 amino acids. CDR3 residues: CATSIGTTNYGYTF. The DNA for the CDR3 is TGTGCCACCTCAATCGGGACAACTAACTATGGCTACACCTTC.

The chain combines TRBV7-8 with TRBJ2-3, with D perhaps TRBD1 (7 bases). The V gene's germline CDR1 is SGHVS and CDR2 FQNEAQ. The CDR3 is 13 amino acids. The V gene lost 5 bases and the J gene lost 6 bases, with 12 bases spanning the gap. CDR3 DNA: TGTGCCAGCAGCCAGGGGGGACTGGATACGCAGTATTTT. This encodes CASSQGGLDTQYF.

The chain has TRBV28 and TRBJ2-5; 11 bases line up with TRBD1. V shed 5 bases and J 5 bases; nucleotides not matched to a gene: 10. The CDR3 is 16 amino acids. Germline CDR1 and CDR2: MDHEN and SYDVKM. CDR3: CASSPTDRGPMETQYF. The CDR3 DNA reads TGTGCCAGCAGTCCGACGGACAGGGGGCCAATGGAGACCCAGTACTTC.

This chain links TRBV7-9 with TRBJ1-2; TRBD1 is a possible D gene (6 bases). V gave up 5 bases and J gave up 1 base, with 14 bases separating them. Germline V CDR1 and CDR2: SEHNR, FQNEAQ (reference sequence). The CDR3 is 15 amino acids. The CDR3 is CASSLGGRHNYGYTF. DNA for the CDR3: TGTGCCAGCAGCCTTGGGGGCAGACATAACTATGGCTACACCTTC.

This rearrangement joins TRBV7-9 to TRBJ1-1; perhaps TRBD1 as D (5 bases). V lost 6 bases and J 1 base, leaving 12 bases between the germline ends. The CDR3 extends over 14 amino acids. Looked up from germline, CDR1 is SEHNR and CDR2 is FQNEAQ (reference sequence). CDR3 DNA: TGTGCCAGCAGTCCCAGGGTGGGGAACACTGAAGCTTTCTTT. It specifies CASSPRVGNTEAFF.

This chain joins TRBV6-1 and TRBJ2-7; D gene ambiguous. V dropped 9 bases and J dropped 6 bases, with 12 bases sitting between them. This CDR3 region has 11 residues. CDR1 is MNHNS, CDR2 SASEGT, per germline. As DNA, the CDR3 is TGTGCCAGTAGCAATAGACGCGAGCAGTACTTC. Residues: CASSNRREQYF.